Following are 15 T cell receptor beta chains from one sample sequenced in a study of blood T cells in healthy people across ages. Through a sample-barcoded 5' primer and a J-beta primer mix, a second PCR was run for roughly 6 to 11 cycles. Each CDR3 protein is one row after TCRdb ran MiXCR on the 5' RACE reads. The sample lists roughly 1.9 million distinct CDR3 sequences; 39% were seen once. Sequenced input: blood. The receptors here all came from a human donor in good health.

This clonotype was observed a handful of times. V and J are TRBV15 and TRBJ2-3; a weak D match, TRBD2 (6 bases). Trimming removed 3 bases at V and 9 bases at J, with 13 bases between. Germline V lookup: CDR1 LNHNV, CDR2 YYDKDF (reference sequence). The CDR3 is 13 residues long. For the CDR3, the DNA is TGTGCCACCAGCAGTAGACTAGTGGCAACGCAGTATTTT. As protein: CATSSRLVATQYF. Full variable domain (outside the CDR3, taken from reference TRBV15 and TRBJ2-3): DAMVIQNPRYQVTQFGKPVTLSCSQTLNHNVMYWYQQKSSQAPKLLFHYYDKDFNNEADTPDNFQSRRPNTSFCFLDIRSPGLGDTAMYLCATSSRLVATQYFGPGTRLTVL.

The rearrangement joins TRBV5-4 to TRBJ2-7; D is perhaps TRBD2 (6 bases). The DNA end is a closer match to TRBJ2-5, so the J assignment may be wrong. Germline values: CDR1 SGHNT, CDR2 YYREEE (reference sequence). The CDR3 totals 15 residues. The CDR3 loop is CASRHWGGLRETQYF. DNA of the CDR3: TGTGCCAGCAGGCATTGGGGAGGTTTACGAGAGACCCAGTACTTC.

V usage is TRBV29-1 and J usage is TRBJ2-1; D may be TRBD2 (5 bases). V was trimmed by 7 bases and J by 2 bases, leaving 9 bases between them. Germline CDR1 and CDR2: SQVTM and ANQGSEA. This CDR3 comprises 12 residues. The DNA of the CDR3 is TGCAGCGCCCCGGGAACCTACAATGAGCAGTTCTTC. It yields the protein CSAPGTYNEQFF.

This chain's CDR3 is CASSPILGLAGANTGELFF. The CDR3 DNA sequence: TGTGCCAGCAGCCCAATTCTGGGACTAGCGGGGGCCAACACCGGGGAGCTGTTTTTT. J is TRBJ2-2 and V is TRBV4-2, with TRBD2 identical over 14 bases. The CDR3 loop spans 19 amino acids. With 4 bases clipped from V and 2 bases from J, the junction kept 9 bases outside the gene matches. Germline V lookup: CDR1 LGHNA, CDR2 YNFKEQ.

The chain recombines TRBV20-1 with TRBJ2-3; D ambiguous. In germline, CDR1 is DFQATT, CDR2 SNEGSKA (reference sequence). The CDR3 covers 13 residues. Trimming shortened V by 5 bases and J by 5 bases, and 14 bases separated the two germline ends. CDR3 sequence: CSAPRGRVDTQYF. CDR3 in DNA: TGCAGTGCTCCGCGCGGTAGGGTAGATACGCAGTATTTT.

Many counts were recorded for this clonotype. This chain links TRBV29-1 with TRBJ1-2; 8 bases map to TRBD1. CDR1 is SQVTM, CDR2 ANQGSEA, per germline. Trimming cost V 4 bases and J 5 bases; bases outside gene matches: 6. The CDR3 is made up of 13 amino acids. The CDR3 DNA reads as TGCAGCGTTGTTTCAGGGGGCGAGTATGGCTACACCTTC. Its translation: CSVVSGGEYGYTF.

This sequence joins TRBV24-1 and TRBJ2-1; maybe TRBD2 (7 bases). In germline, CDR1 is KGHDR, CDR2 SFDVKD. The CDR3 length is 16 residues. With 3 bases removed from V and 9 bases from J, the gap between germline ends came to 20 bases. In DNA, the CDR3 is TGTGCCACCAGTGATCCCCGGAGGGGAGGGACAAGTGAGCAGTTCTTC. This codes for CATSDPRRGGTSEQFF.

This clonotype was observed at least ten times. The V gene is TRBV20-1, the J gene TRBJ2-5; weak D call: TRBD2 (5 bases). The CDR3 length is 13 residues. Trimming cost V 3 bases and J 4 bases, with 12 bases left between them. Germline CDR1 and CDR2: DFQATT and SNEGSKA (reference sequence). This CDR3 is CSASSSGSETQYF. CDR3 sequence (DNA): TGCAGTGCTAGTTCAAGCGGCTCAGAGACCCAGTACTTC.

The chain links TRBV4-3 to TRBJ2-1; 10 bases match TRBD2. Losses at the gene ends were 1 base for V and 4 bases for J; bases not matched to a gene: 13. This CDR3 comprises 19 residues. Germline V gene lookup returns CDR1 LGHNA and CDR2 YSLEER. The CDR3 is CASSQGVAAGLAEYNEQFF. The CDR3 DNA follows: TGCGCCAGCAGCCAAGGCGTCGCGGCTGGACTAGCGGAATACAATGAGCAGTTCTTC.

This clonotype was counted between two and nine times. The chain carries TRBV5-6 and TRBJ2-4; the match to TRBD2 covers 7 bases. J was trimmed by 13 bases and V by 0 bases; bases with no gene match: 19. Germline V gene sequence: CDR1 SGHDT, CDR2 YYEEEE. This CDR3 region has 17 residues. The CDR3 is CASSLAGRSGDYNEQYF. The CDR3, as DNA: TGTGCCAGCAGCTTGGCGGGGAGGAGCGGGGACTACAATGAGCAGTACTTC.

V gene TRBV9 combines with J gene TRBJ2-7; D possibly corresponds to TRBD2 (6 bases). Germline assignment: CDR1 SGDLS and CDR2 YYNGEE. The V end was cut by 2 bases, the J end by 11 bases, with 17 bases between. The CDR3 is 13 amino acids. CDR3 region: CASSVSPGGDEYF. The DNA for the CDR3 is TGTGCCAGCAGCGTGAGCCCCGGAGGGGACGAGTACTTC.

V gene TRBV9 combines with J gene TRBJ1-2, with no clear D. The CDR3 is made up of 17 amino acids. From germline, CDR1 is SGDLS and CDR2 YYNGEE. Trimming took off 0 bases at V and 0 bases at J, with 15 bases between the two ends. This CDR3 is CASSVDLRRSSNYGYTF. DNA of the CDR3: TGTGCCAGCAGCGTAGACCTGAGGCGAAGCTCTAACTATGGCTACACCTTC.

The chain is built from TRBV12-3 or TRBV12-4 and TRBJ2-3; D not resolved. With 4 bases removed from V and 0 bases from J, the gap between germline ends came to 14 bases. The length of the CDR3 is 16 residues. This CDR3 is CASSSMAVTSTDTQYF. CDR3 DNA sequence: TGTGCCAGCAGTTCAATGGCAGTTACTAGCACAGATACGCAGTATTTT.

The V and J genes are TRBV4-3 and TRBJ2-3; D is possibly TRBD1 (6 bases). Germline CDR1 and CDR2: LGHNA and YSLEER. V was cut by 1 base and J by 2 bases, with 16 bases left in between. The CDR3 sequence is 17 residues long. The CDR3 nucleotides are TGCGCCAGCAGCCAAGGGGTAGGAGACAGGTACACAGATACGCAGTATTTT. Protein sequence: CASSQGVGDRYTDTQYF.

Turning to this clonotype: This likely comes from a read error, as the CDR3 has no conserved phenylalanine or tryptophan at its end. The CDR3 spells CASSPRREAGELFV. The DNA for the CDR3 is TGTGCCAGCAGTCCCCGCAGGGAGGCCGGGGAGCTGTTTGTT. The V gene is TRBV6-6, the J gene TRBJ2-2, with D possibly TRBD2 on 6 matching bases. Germline CDR1 reads MNHNY; CDR2 reads SVGAGI (reference sequence). V was trimmed by 5 bases and J by 6 bases, leaving 13 bases between them. The CDR3 consists of 14 residues.